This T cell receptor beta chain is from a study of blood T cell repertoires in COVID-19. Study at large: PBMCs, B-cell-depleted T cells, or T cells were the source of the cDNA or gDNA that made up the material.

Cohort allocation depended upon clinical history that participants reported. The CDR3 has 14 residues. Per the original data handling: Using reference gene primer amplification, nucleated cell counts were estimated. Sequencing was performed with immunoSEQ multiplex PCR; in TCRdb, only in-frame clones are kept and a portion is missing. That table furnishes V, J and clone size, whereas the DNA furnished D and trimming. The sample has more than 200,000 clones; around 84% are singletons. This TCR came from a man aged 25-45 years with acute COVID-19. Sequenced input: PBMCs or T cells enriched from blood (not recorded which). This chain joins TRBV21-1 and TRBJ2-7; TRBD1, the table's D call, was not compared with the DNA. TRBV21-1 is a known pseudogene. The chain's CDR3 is CASSKGEGAVEQYF. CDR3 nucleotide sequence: TGTGCCAGCAGCAAAGGCGAGGGGGCGGTCGAGCAGTACTTC.